The subject of this entry is one TCR beta chain. This CDR3 is 20 amino acids long. V lost 0 bases, J lost 4 bases, and 27 bases lay in between. The V gene's germline CDR1 is MNHEY and CDR2 SVGEGT. This entry is derived from a study of blood T cell repertoires in COVID-19. Study-wide context: Sources were T cells, B-cell-depleted T cells, or PBMCs; the material itself was cDNA or gDNA.

In the authors' workflow: Researchers report that nucleated cell counts were estimated from reference gene primer amplification. The repertoire was sequenced with immunoSEQ multiplex PCR; TCRdb's copy has only in-frame clones and lacks some. V, J and clone size are those of that table, while D and trimming were read from the DNA. The sample lists over 300,000 clones; 80% to 90% were seen once. This TCR was recovered from a woman aged 45-65 years with acute or convalescent COVID-19. The rearrangement joins TRBV6-2 or TRBV6-3 to TRBJ2-5; D is perhaps TRBD1 (7 bases). What was sequenced was peripheral blood. CDR3 protein: CASSYSIPEVEQGRRETQYF. In DNA, the CDR3 is TGTGCCAGCAGTTACTCGATCCCCGAAGTCGAACAGGGGAGGCGAGAGACCCAGTACTTC.